The rows below give T cell receptor beta chains drawn from one sample of a study of OX40 agonist ivuxolimab in advanced cancers. Libraries were prepared by immunoSEQ multiplex PCR; TCRdb keeps only in-frame clonotypes and omits some of them. The table includes tens of thousands of clones, roughly 88% detected once. Sequencing used CD4+ or CD8+ T cells sorted from blood, obtained in a trial of the OX40 agonist ivuxolimab. The source of these receptors is an adult with an advanced solid tumor such as melanoma, head and neck, liver or kidney cancer. CDR3s leave out the opening cysteine and the closing phenylalanine or tryptophan. A D gene is named only where the DNA matches it firmly.

CDR3 length,V gene,D gene,J gene,CDR3 protein
13,TRBV6-5,NA,TRBJ1-2,ASSYRQDSNYGYT
11,TRBV9,NA,TRBJ2-3,ASSLGTTDTQY
13,TRBV4-2,TRBD1,TRBJ2-7,ASSYGTASSYEQY
12,TRBV14,NA,TRBJ1-6,ASSQIQKNSPLH
14,TRBV7-2,TRBD1,TRBJ1-1,ASSLVMGQKLTEAF
15,TRBV21-1,NA,TRBJ1-5,ASSKRDRGRISQPQH
9,TRBV10-3,NA,TRBJ2-3,AIRVTDTQY
14,TRBV6-5,NA,TRBJ2-3,ASSYSRQALTDTQY
13,TRBV7-9,NA,TRBJ1-6,ASSLGSGDLSPLH
14,TRBV5-4,TRBD2,TRBJ2-1,ASSLGERGAGNEQF
14,TRBV25-1,NA,TRBJ1-1,ASSESRGAINTEAF
12,TRBV10-2,TRBD1,TRBJ1-2,ASSESTAGGGYT
17,TRBV5-1,NA,TRBJ2-7,ASSFPRDSGTSSFYEQY
13,TRBV7-9,TRBD2,TRBJ2-3,ASSQTGGFTDTQY
11,TRBV6-5,NA,TRBJ1-2,ASSSSGPYDYT
12,TRBV5-5,NA,TRBJ1-6,ASSLSGGNSPLH
13,TRBV12-5,TRBD2,TRBJ2-7,ASGLEGGLAGEQY
11,TRBV19,NA,TRBJ2-4,ASSNHRENIQY
11,TRBV6-5,TRBD1,TRBJ1-2,ASSTGGIESYT
9,TRBV6-1,NA,TRBJ2-7,ASAVSYEQY
10,TRBV4-3,NA,TRBJ1-6,ASGGRDSPLH
13,TRBV7-8,NA,TRBJ1-4,ASSLGGAMGEKLF
8,TRBV7-2,NA,TRBJ2-3,ASSLGAQY
14,TRBV5-8,NA,TRBJ1-1,ASSPAGLGRNTEAF
12,TRBV2,NA,TRBJ1-5,ASSAKLPPQPQH
13,TRBV7-6,TRBD1,TRBJ1-4,ASSPRQGESEKLF
13,TRBV9,TRBD1,TRBJ1-6,ASSVRGQGNSPLH
12,TRBV19,NA,TRBJ1-5,ASSIQYSNQPQH
11,TRBV19,NA,TRBJ2-2,ASTVRNTGELF
12,TRBV7-9,TRBD1,TRBJ2-7,ASSLGQGVEEQY
14,TRBV27,TRBD2,TRBJ2-3,ASSPGLAGTTSTQY
11,TRBV5-1,NA,TRBJ2-7,ASSLVYLYEQY
11,TRBV29-1,TRBD1,TRBJ1-1,SVEGTGTTEAF
12,TRBV7-8,TRBD2,TRBJ2-7,ASSLRGSGDEQY
12,TRBV5-5,NA,TRBJ1-6,ASSRLQDNSPLH
13,TRBV19,NA,NA,ASSRPIGAYYEQY
10,TRBV9,NA,TRBJ2-3,ASSVGTGTQY
12,TRBV6-4,NA,TRBJ1-1,ASSDPRGNTEAF
14,TRBV28,NA,TRBJ1-3,ASSLGSGNSGNTIY
13,TRBV6-6,NA,TRBJ2-3,ASNQPSGPTDTQY
14,TRBV6-1,TRBD1,TRBJ1-5,ASSVQGAYSNQPQH
14,TRBV15,NA,TRBJ2-7,ATSRDRRASSYEQY
12,TRBV29-1,NA,TRBJ1-2,SVDSQWGNYGYT
14,TRBV7-2,TRBD1,TRBJ1-2,ASSPNLGQGGYGYT
13,TRBV14,NA,TRBJ1-2,ASSQDPRGTDGYT
10,TRBV5-1,NA,TRBJ2-7,ASGAGNYEQY
12,TRBV6-5,NA,TRBJ1-2,ASSYGLGANGYT
9,TRBV18,NA,TRBJ2-2,ASSPAGELF
11,TRBV18,NA,TRBJ2-5,ASSPRQQETQY
13,TRBV28,NA,TRBJ1-3,ASSQGQVSGNTIY
15,TRBV5-4,NA,TRBJ1-6,ASSPPGDWISGSPLH
14,TRBV4-3,NA,TRBJ1-1,ASSLSSGGVNTEAF
13,TRBV6-5,NA,TRBJ2-3,ASSYDPKGADTQY